These 13 T cell receptor beta chains were all obtained from the same sample, sequenced in a study of T-cell reconstitution after alpha-beta-depleted transplantation in children. Preparing the TCRbeta library involved the use of unique molecular identifiers. TCRdb redid the calling of the PCR reads with MiXCR, one entry per CDR3 protein. The sample lists more than 200,000 distinct CDR3 sequences, about a quarter occurring once. The source was PBMCs, collected before TCRalphabeta/CD19-depleted stem cell transplant. These receptors were collected from a girl between 2 and 10 years old with Fanconi anemia, due to receive a stem cell transplant.

This clonotype was counted ten times or more. The chain is built from TRBV5-6 and TRBJ2-3; no reliable D call. CDR3 length: 13 amino acids. Trimming pared 2 bases from V and 5 bases from J, leaving 9 bases between. CDR1 is SGHDT, CDR2 YYEEEE, per germline. In nucleotides, the CDR3 is TGTGCCAGCAGCTTCTTCGAACGAGATACGCAGTATTTT. This translates into CASSFFERDTQYF.

This clonotype has at least ten counts. The genes are TRBV27 and TRBJ2-2, with TRBD1 as a possible D gene (5 bases). The CDR3 totals 14 residues. CDR1 and CDR2 from the germline V gene are MNHEY and SMNVEV (reference sequence). Trimming stripped 4 bases from V and 8 bases from J, with 14 bases between. CDR3 nucleotides: TGTGCCAGCAGTTCCGCAGGGCGGTTGGGGGAGCTGTTTTTT. It yields the protein CASSSAGRLGELFF.

This chain uses TRBV10-3 with TRBJ1-2; TRBD1 aligns across 7 bases. V shed 0 bases and J 8 bases; nucleotides not matched to a gene: 12. Germline loops: CDR1 ENHRY, CDR2 SYGVKD. CDR3 size: 16 residues. The chain's CDR3 is CAISESRQGEIRGYTF. Here the CDR3 DNA reads TGTGCCATCAGTGAGTCGAGGCAGGGGGAAATCCGCGGCTACACCTTC.

This clonotype showed up just a few times. The rearrangement joins TRBV25-1 to TRBJ2-5; 11 bases map to TRBD2. Losses at the gene ends were 6 bases for V and 5 bases for J; bases not matched to a gene: 5. In germline, CDR1 is MGHDK, CDR2 SYGVNS. This CDR3 contains 14 residues. The CDR3 sequence: CASSVAGGPETQYF. As DNA, the CDR3 is TGTGCCAGCAGCGTAGCGGGAGGGCCGGAGACCCAGTACTTC.

At least ten counts were recorded for this clonotype. The chain links TRBV27 to TRBJ2-5, with D perhaps TRBD2 (5 bases). This CDR3 region has 13 residues. V lost 5 bases and J 1 base, leaving 8 bases between the germline ends. CDR1 is MNHEY, CDR2 SMNVEV, per germline (reference sequence). CDR3 DNA: TGTGCCAGCAGTAACCGGGGCCAAGAGACCCAGTACTTC. The encoded protein is CASSNRGQETQYF.

In its sample, this clonotype was seen many times. The rearrangement uses TRBV20-1 and TRBJ2-5; D is undetermined. The germline V gene has CDR1 DFQATT and CDR2 SNEGSKA (reference sequence). The V end lost 3 bases, the J end lost 2 bases, and 16 bases lay between the germline ends. The CDR3 has 15 amino acids. CDR3: CSASDWQTRQETQYF. Written as DNA, the CDR3 is TGCAGTGCTAGTGATTGGCAGACCCGACAAGAGACCCAGTACTTC.

This clonotype was detected only a few times. This CDR3 is CSATPRQGSWTYEQYF. CDR3 bases: TGCAGTGCGACCCCCCGGCAGGGGTCTTGGACCTACGAGCAGTACTTC. The chain employs TRBV20-1 and TRBJ2-7; tentative D call: TRBD1 (6 bases). V dropped 6 bases and J dropped 2 bases, with 23 bases sitting between them. CDR1 and CDR2 (germline): DFQATT, SNEGSKA (reference sequence). The CDR3 is made up of 16 amino acids.

This clonotype was counted ten times or more. The V gene is TRBV12-3 or TRBV12-4, the J gene TRBJ2-1; possible D gene TRBD2, 6 bases. Trimming pared 4 bases from V and 13 bases from J, leaving 20 bases between. The CDR3 is 14 amino acids. The CDR3 DNA reads TGTGCCAGCAGTTCCGGGACTTCCATCTTTCGTCAGTTCTTC. Translated, it gives CASSSGTSIFRQFF.

This clonotype has more than one count but fewer than ten. The gene calls are TRBV20-1 and TRBJ2-1; no firm D call. The germline V gene has CDR1 DFQATT and CDR2 SNEGSKA (reference sequence). This CDR3 is 16 amino acids long. V lost 6 bases and J lost 3, with 21 bases in between. The CDR3, as DNA: TGCAGTGCCAAGGACCCTCAGACACCTCTCTACAATGAGCAGTTCTTC. This gives the protein CSAKDPQTPLYNEQFF.

This clonotype came up a few times. This sequence joins TRBV7-2 and TRBJ2-3; a weak D match, TRBD2 (7 bases). The CDR3 totals 16 residues. Trimming removed 5 bases from V and 6 bases from J, with 21 bases in between. Germline V gives CDR1 SGHTA, CDR2 FQGNSA. The CDR3 nucleotides are TGTGCCAGCAGCCCCTTAGGGGGGAGGGGGTTTGATACGCAGTATTTT. Protein sequence: CASSPLGGRGFDTQYF.

This clonotype has more than one count but fewer than ten. The rearrangement uses TRBV18 and TRBJ1-1; D call uncertain. Deletions cut 1 base from V and 1 base from J, with 4 bases between. The CDR3 extends over 13 amino acids. Germline values: CDR1 KGHSH, CDR2 LQKENI. CDR3 residues: CASSPRTNTEAFF. The DNA for the CDR3 is TGTGCCAGCTCACCACGGACGAACACTGAAGCTTTCTTT. Based on the CDR3 plus reference TRBV18 and TRBJ1-1, the full variable domain is NAGVMQNPRHLVRRRGQEARLRCSPMKGHSHVYWYRQLPEEGLKFMVYLQKENIIDESGMPKERFSAEFPKEGPSILRIQQVVRGDSAAYFCASSPRTNTEAFFGQGTRLTVV.

Ten or more counts support this clonotype. The V and J genes are TRBV29-1 and TRBJ2-3, with TRBD1 identical over 7 bases. The CDR3 extends over 13 amino acids. With V trimmed by 8 bases and J by 3 bases, 8 bases remained unmatched. Per the germline V gene, CDR1 is SQVTM and CDR2 is ANQGSEA. CDR3 region: CSTRDSGTDTQYF. The CDR3 coding sequence is TGCAGCACCCGGGACAGTGGGACAGATACGCAGTATTTT.

The V and J genes are TRBV29-1 and TRBJ1-5, with a weak D call TRBD1 (5 bases). This CDR3 has 14 amino acids. Trimming shortened V by 5 bases and J by 0 bases, and 11 bases separated the two germline ends. Germline CDR1 and CDR2: SQVTM and ANQGSEA. The CDR3 DNA reads as TGCAGCGTTTCGGACAAATATAGCAATCAGCCCCAGCATTTT. It is translated as CSVSDKYSNQPQHF.